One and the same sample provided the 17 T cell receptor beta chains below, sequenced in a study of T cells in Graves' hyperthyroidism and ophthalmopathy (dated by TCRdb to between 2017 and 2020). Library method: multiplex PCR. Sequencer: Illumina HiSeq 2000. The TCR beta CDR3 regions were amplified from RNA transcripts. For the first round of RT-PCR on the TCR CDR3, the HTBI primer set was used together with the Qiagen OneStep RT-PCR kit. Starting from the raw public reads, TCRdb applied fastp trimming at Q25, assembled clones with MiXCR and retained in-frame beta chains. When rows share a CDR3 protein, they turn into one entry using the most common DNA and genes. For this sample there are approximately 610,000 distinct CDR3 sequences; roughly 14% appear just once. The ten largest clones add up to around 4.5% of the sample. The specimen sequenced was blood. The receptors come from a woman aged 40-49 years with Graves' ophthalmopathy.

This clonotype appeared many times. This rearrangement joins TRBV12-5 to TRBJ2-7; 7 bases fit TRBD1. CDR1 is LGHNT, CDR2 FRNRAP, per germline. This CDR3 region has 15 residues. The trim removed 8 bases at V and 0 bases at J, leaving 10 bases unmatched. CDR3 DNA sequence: TGTGCTAGTCTATCGACCGGGACAGTCTCCTACGAGCAGTACTTC. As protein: CASLSTGTVSYEQYF.

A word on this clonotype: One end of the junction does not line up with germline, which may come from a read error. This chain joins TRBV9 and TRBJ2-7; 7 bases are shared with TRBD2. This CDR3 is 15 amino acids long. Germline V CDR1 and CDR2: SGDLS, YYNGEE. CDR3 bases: TGTGCCAGCAGCGTAGGGTCTAGCGGATACTACGAGCATTACTTC. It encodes CASSVGSSGYYEHYF. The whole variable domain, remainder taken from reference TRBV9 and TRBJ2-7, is DSGVTQTPKHLITATGQRVTLRCSPRSGDLSVYWYQQSLDQGLQFLIQYYNGEERAKGNILERFSAQQFPDLHSELNLSSLELGDSALYFCASSVGSSGYYEHYFGPGTRLTVT.

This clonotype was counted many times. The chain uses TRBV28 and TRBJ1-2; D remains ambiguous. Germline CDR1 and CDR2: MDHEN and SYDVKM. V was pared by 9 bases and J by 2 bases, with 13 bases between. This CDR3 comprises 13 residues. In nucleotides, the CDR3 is TGTGCCAGTATGATAGACCAAAACTATGGCTACACCTTC. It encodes CASMIDQNYGYTF.

The CDR3 region has the DNA TGTGCCACCAGCAGAGATCGACGGTTGACCTACGAGCAGTACTTC. Translation gives CATSRDRRLTYEQYF. The chain carries TRBV15 and TRBJ2-7; D gene uncertain. This CDR3 is built from 15 residues. V lost 0 bases and J lost 2, with 11 bases in between. Germline CDR1 reads LNHNV; CDR2 reads YYDKDF (reference sequence).

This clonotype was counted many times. The CDR3: CATELSPFYGYTF. The CDR3 DNA sequence: TGTGCCACAGAGCTAAGTCCTTTTTATGGCTACACCTTC. The chain has TRBV6-5 and TRBJ1-2, with D hard to call. CDR1 and CDR2 from the germline V gene are MNHEY and SVGAGI. This CDR3 is 13 amino acids long. Deletions cut 10 bases from V and 5 bases from J, with 17 bases between.

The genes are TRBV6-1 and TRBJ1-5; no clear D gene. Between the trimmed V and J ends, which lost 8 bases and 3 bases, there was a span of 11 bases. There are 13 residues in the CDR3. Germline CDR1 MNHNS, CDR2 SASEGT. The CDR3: CASGRAPNQPQHF. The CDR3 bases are TGTGCCAGCGGTCGGGCCCCCAATCAGCCCCAGCATTTT.

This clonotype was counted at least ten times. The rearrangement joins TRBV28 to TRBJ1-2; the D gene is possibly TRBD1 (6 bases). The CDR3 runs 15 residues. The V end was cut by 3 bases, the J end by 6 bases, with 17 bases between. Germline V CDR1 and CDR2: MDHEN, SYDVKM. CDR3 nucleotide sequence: TGTGCCAGCAGTTTGTGGGGGCGCGTTAAGGATGGCTACACCTTC. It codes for CASSLWGRVKDGYTF.

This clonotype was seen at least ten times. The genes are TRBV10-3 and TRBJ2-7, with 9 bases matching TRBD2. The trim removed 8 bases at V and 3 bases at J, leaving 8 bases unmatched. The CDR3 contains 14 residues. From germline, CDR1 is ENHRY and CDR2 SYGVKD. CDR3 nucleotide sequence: TGTGCCATCCAGGTGGCTAGCGGGAACTACGAGCAGTACTTC. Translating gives CAIQVASGNYEQYF.

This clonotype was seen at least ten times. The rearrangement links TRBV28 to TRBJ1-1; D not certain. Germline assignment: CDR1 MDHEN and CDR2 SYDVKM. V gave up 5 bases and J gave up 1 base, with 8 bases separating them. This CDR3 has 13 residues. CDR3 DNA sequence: TGTGCCAGCAGTCCCCCGAGGAACACTGAAGCTTTCTTT. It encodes CASSPPRNTEAFF.

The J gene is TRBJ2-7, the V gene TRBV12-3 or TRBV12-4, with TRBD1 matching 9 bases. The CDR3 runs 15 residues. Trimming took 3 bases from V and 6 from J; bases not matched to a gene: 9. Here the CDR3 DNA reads TGTGCCAGCAGTTTCGGGACAGGGCTAAAGGGCGAGCAGTACTTC. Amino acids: CASSFGTGLKGEQYF.

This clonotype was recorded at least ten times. The CDR3 region has the DNA TGTGCCAGCAGTCAAGGACAGGGAGGGGGCTATGGCTACACCTTC. This translates into CASSQGQGGGYGYTF. The rearrangement uses TRBV6-1 and TRBJ1-2, with TRBD1 identical over 8 bases. Germline CDR1 MNHNS, CDR2 SASEGT. Trimming took 5 bases from V and 4 from J; bases not matched to a gene: 9. The CDR3 is made up of 15 amino acids.

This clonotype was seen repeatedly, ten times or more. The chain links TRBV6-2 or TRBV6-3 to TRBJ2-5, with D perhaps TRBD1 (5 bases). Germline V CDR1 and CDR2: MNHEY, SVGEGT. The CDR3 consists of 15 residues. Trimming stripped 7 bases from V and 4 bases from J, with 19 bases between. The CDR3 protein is CASTPGPLKTETQYF. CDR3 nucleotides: TGTGCCAGCACCCCAGGGCCGCTAAAGACAGAGACCCAGTACTTC.

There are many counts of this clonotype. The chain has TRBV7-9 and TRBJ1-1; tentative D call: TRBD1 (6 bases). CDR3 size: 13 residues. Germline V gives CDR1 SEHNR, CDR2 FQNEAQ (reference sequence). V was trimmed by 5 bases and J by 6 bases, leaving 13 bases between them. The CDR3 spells CASSQQGGPEAFF. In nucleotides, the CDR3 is TGTGCCAGCAGCCAACAGGGAGGACCTGAAGCTTTCTTT.

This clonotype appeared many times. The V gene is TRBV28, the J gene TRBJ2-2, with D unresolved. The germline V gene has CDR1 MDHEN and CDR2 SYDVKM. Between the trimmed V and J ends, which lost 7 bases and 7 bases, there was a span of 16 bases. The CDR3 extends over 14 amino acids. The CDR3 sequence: CASTQNQADGELFF. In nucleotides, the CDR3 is TGTGCCAGCACCCAAAACCAGGCAGACGGGGAGCTGTTTTTT. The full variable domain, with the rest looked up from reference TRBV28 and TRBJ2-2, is DVKVTQSSRYLVKRTGEKVFLECVQDMDHENMFWYRQDPGLGLRLIYFSYDVKMKEKGDIPEGYSVSREKKERFSLILESASTNQTSMYLCASTQNQADGELFFGEGSRLTVL.

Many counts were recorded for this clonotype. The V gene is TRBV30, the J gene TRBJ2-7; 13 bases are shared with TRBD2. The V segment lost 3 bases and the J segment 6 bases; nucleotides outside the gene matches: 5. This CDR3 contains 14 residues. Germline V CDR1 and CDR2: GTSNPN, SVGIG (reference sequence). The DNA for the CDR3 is TGTGCCTGGAGGGGGACTAGCGGGACTATCGAGCAGTACTTC. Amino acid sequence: CAWRGTSGTIEQYF.

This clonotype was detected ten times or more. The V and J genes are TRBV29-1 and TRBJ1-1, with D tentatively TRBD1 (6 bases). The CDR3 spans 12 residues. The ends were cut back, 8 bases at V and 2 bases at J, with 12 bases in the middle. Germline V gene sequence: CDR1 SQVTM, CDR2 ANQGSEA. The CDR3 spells CSTGPRNTEAFF. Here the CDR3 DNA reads TGCAGCACAGGGCCCCGCAACACTGAAGCTTTCTTT.

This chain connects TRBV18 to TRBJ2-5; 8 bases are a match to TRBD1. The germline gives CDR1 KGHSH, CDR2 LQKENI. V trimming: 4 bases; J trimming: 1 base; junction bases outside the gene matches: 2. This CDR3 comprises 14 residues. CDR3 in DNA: TGTGCCAGCTCACGGGACAGGTCCCAAGAGACCCAGTACTTC. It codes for CASSRDRSQETQYF.